The 21 T cell receptor beta chains given below trace back to one sample, sequenced in a study of blood T cell repertoires in COVID-19. Generated by immunoSEQ multiplex PCR, the TCRdb table keeps only in-frame clones and is missing some. The sample records approximately 320,000 clones, nearly 90% being singletons. Material for sequencing was peripheral blood. The receptors were gathered from a woman in her 30s with COVID-19, enrolled during active disease.

The rearrangement links TRBV27 to TRBJ2-7, with D possibly being TRBD2 (6 bases). Per the germline V gene, CDR1 is MNHEY and CDR2 is SMNVEV (reference sequence). The V end lost 0 bases, the J end lost 4 bases, and 16 bases lay between the germline ends. This CDR3 has 16 residues. CDR3 nucleotide sequence: TGTGCCAGCAGTTTATCCGATGGGGAGGTTGTGTACGAGCAGTACTTC. It encodes CASSLSDGEVVYEQYF.

The chain links TRBV9 to TRBJ2-1, with 10 bases fitting TRBD2. The junction had 4 bases not matched to a gene; V was cut back by 0 bases and J by 4 bases. The CDR3 loop spans 16 amino acids. Per germline, CDR1 SGDLS and CDR2 YYNGEE. CDR3 DNA: TGTGCCAGCAGCGTAGCAGCGGGGGGGTATTACAATGAGCAGTTCTTC. It translates to CASSVAAGGYYNEQFF.

The chain combines TRBV24-1 with TRBJ1-2; 7 bases map to TRBD1. CDR1 and CDR2 from the germline V gene are KGHDR and SFDVKD. The CDR3 spans 16 residues. Losses at the gene ends were 3 bases for V and 2 bases for J; bases not matched to a gene: 8. The CDR3 reads CATSDPSLTGNYGYTF. The CDR3 nucleotides read TGTGCCACCAGTGATCCCTCCTTGACAGGGAACTATGGCTACACCTTC.

V usage is TRBV12-3 or TRBV12-4 and J usage is TRBJ1-1; perhaps TRBD1 as D (6 bases). The CDR3 extends over 12 amino acids. V lost 6 bases and J 6 bases, leaving 11 bases between the germline ends. CDR3: CASSFGGPEAFF. CDR3 coding DNA: TGTGCCAGCAGCTTCGGGGGGCCTGAAGCTTTCTTT.

This chain uses TRBV28 with TRBJ1-2, with D possibly TRBD1 on 6 matching bases. Germline lookup yields CDR1 MDHEN and CDR2 SYDVKM. CDR3 length: 15 residues. Trimming removed 5 bases from V and 3 bases from J, with 16 bases in between. The chain's CDR3 is CASSPRWQGHYGYTF. The DNA of the CDR3 is TGTGCCAGCAGTCCCCGGTGGCAGGGGCACTATGGCTACACCTTC.

The chain has TRBV7-7 and TRBJ2-7, with 10 bases lining up with TRBD1. V shed 6 bases, J shed 0 bases, and the junction held 17 bases outside the gene matches. The CDR3 is 19 amino acids. From germline, CDR1 is SSHAT and CDR2 FNYEAQ (reference sequence). Here the CDR3 reads CASSPFPAPGQGNSYEQYF. As DNA, the CDR3 is TGTGCCAGCAGTCCCTTTCCCGCTCCGGGACAGGGGAACTCCTACGAGCAGTACTTC.

The J gene is TRBJ2-1, the V gene TRBV18, with D perhaps matching TRBD1 (5 bases). Germline loops: CDR1 KGHSH, CDR2 LQKENI. V dropped 3 bases and J dropped 5 bases, with 11 bases sitting between them. The CDR3 sequence is 14 residues long. The CDR3 spells CASSPIQVDNEQFF. CDR3 DNA sequence: TGTGCCAGCTCACCGATACAGGTAGACAATGAGCAGTTCTTC.

This sequence joins TRBV4-1 and TRBJ1-3, with D maybe TRBD1 (5 bases). Germline CDR1 and CDR2: MGHRA and YSYEKL. The CDR3 is made up of 17 amino acids. Trimming took off 6 bases at V and 0 bases at J, with 18 bases between the two ends. The CDR3 region is CASRPGMGYNSGNTIYF. CDR3 DNA sequence: TGCGCCAGCAGACCAGGGATGGGCTACAACTCTGGAAACACCATATATTTT.

The chain couples TRBV2 to TRBJ1-6, with D unresolved. The CDR3 has 11 amino acids. Germline V gene lookup returns CDR1 SNHLY and CDR2 FYNNEI. The germline V and J ends were trimmed by 6 bases and 7 bases, with 4 bases remaining between them. The CDR3 here is CASSVNSPLHF. The CDR3, as DNA: TGTGCCAGCAGCGTAAATTCACCCCTCCACTTT.

The rearrangement links TRBV27 to TRBJ2-3; TRBD2 might be the D (6 bases). Trimming removed 5 bases from V and 3 bases from J, with 12 bases in between. The CDR3 is 14 amino acids. The germline V gene encodes CDR1 MNHEY and CDR2 SMNVEV (reference sequence). CDR3 protein: CASSPRDLTDTQYF. CDR3 coding DNA: TGTGCCAGCAGTCCCCGGGACTTGACAGATACGCAGTATTTT.

The genes are TRBV27 and TRBJ1-2; D might be TRBD1 (6 bases). From germline, CDR1 is MNHEY and CDR2 SMNVEV (reference sequence). The V end was cut by 4 bases, the J end by 8 bases, with 17 bases between. This CDR3 contains 14 residues. CDR3 amino acids: CASSWASGDRGYTF. The CDR3 DNA sequence: TGTGCCAGCAGTTGGGCGTCAGGGGATCGGGGCTACACCTTC.

The chain combines TRBV6-5 with TRBJ1-4, with a possible D match to TRBD1 (5 bases). Germline V gives CDR1 MNHEY, CDR2 SVGAGI. V was clipped by 0 bases and J by 7 bases, with 12 bases between them. The CDR3 extends over 15 amino acids. CDR3 residues: CASSYSAGVLEKLFF. In DNA form, the CDR3 reads TGTGCCAGCAGTTACTCGGCGGGGGTTCTTGAAAAACTGTTTTTT.

The gene calls are TRBV2 and TRBJ2-7; 11 nucleotides align to TRBD2. The CDR3 sequence is 17 residues long. CDR1 is SNHLY, CDR2 FYNNEI, per germline. J gave up 1 base and V 1 base, and 6 bases lay outside the gene matches. The CDR3 protein is CASSEGSGGAGSYEQYF. The DNA of the CDR3 is TGTGCCAGCAGTGAAGGTAGCGGGGGGGCCGGGTCCTACGAGCAGTACTTC.

This sequence joins TRBV27 and TRBJ1-2; a possible D gene is TRBD1 (6 bases). Looked up from germline, CDR1 is MNHEY and CDR2 is SMNVEV (reference sequence). This CDR3 region has 13 residues. Between the trimmed V and J ends, which lost 2 bases and 3 bases, there was a span of 7 bases. The CDR3 DNA follows: TGTGCCAGCAGTTTACAGGGGTACTATGGCTACACCTTC. Its protein is CASSLQGYYGYTF.

This clone is a singleton in its sample. This rearrangement joins TRBV28 to TRBJ2-1, with 9 bases fitting TRBD2. The CDR3 has 16 amino acids. Germline V lookup: CDR1 MDHEN, CDR2 SYDVKM. V shed 5 bases and J 7 bases; nucleotides not matched to a gene: 12. The CDR3 is CASSPYGTSHFNEQFF. CDR3 bases: TGTGCCAGCAGTCCATACGGGACTAGCCATTTTAATGAGCAGTTCTTC.

Only a few counts were recorded for this clone. This chain connects TRBV15 to TRBJ2-5, with D possibly being TRBD1 (6 bases). The germline V gene encodes CDR1 LNHNV and CDR2 YYDKDF (reference sequence). V lost 1 base to trimming and J lost 4 bases, with 13 bases between them. The CDR3 covers 15 residues. The CDR3 sequence: CATSRVKGVGETQYF. The DNA of the CDR3 is TGTGCCACCAGCAGAGTCAAGGGGGTCGGAGAGACCCAGTACTTC.

A single count supports this clone. The V call is TRBV2, the J call TRBJ1-2, with 7 bases that match TRBD1. V was clipped by 4 bases and J by 3 bases; unmatched bases: 8. In germline, CDR1 is SNHLY, CDR2 FYNNEI. This CDR3 is built from 15 residues. Here the CDR3 reads CASSGTTGTYYGYTF. CDR3 DNA: TGTGCCAGCAGTGGTACGACAGGGACCTACTATGGCTACACCTTC.

The chain recombines TRBV7-6 with TRBJ2-3; D is unresolved. V was shortened by 2 bases and J by 1 base, with 7 bases between the two germline ends. Germline V CDR1 and CDR2: SGHVS, FNYEAQ. The CDR3 sequence is 14 residues long. DNA of the CDR3: TGTGCCAGCAGCTTAAACGGAGGCACAGATACGCAGTATTTT. It specifies CASSLNGGTDTQYF.

The chain links TRBV5-1 to TRBJ2-2, with 7 bases aligning to TRBD1. Germline V gives CDR1 SGHRS, CDR2 YFSETQ. V lost 3 bases to trimming and J lost 8 bases; unmatched junction nucleotides: 7. This CDR3 has 14 residues. The CDR3 reads CASSSGTVSGELFF. CDR3 bases: TGCGCCAGCAGCTCCGGGACAGTCAGTGGGGAGCTGTTTTTT. The variable domain in full, with the rest retrieved from reference TRBV5-1 and TRBJ2-2, is KAGVTQTPRYLIKTRGQQVTLSCSPISGHRSVSWYQQTPGQGLQFLFEYFSETQRNKGNFPGRFSGRQFSNSRSEMNVSTLELGDSALYLCASSSGTVSGELFFGEGSRLTVL.

The V and J genes are TRBV2 and TRBJ1-2; maybe TRBD1 (5 bases). The CDR3 extends over 15 amino acids. Trimming cost V 6 bases and J 8 bases, with 22 bases left between them. The germline V gene has CDR1 SNHLY and CDR2 FYNNEI. DNA for the CDR3: TGTGCCAGCAGCACCACTTCTATGGGGGAGGGAGGCTACACCTTC. Amino acids: CASSTTSMGEGGYTF. The full variable domain, rest sourced from reference TRBV2 and TRBJ1-2, is EPEVTQTPSHQVTQMGQEVILRCVPISNHLYFYWYRQILGQKVEFLVSFYNNEISEKSEIFDDQFSVERPDGSNFTLKIRSTKLEDSAMYFCASSTTSMGEGGYTFGSGTRLTVV.

This chain connects TRBV5-1 to TRBJ2-7; 7 nucleotides match TRBD2. V shed 7 bases, J shed 6 bases, and the junction held 4 bases outside the gene matches. From germline, CDR1 is SGHRS and CDR2 YFSETQ. The CDR3 has 11 amino acids. The chain's CDR3 is CASAGEGEQYF. The CDR3, as DNA: TGCGCCAGCGCGGGGGAGGGCGAGCAGTACTTC.